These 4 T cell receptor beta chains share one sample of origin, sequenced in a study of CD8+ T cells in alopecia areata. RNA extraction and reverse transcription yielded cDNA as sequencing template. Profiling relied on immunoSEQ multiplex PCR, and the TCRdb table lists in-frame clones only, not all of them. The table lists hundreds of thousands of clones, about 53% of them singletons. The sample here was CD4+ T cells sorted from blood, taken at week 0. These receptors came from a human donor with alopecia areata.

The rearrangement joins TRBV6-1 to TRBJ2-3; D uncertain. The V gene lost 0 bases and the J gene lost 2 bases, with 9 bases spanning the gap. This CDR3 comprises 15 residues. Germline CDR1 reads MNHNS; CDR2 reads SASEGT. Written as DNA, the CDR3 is TGTGCCAGCAGTGAAGCGCCCGGATACACAGATACGCAGTATTTT. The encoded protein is CASSEAPGYTDTQYF.

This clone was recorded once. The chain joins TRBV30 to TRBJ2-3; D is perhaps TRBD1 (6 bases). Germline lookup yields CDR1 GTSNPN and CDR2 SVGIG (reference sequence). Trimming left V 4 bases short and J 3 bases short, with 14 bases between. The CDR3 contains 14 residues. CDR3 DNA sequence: TGTGCCTGGACCTCCTGGGGGCGGACAGATACGCAGTATTTT. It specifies CAWTSWGRTDTQYF.

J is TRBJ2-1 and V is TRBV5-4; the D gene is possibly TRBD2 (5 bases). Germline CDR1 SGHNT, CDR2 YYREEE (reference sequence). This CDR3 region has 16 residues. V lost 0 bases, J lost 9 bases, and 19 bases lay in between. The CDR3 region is CASSLGLARSSGEQFF. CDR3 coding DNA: TGTGCCAGCAGCTTGGGTCTAGCTAGATCATCTGGTGAGCAGTTCTTC.

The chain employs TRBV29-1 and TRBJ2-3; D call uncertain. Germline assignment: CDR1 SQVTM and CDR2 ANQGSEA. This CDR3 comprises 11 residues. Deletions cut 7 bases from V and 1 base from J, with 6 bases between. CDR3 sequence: CSGRGTDTQYF. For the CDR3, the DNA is TGCAGCGGTCGGGGCACAGATACGCAGTATTTT.